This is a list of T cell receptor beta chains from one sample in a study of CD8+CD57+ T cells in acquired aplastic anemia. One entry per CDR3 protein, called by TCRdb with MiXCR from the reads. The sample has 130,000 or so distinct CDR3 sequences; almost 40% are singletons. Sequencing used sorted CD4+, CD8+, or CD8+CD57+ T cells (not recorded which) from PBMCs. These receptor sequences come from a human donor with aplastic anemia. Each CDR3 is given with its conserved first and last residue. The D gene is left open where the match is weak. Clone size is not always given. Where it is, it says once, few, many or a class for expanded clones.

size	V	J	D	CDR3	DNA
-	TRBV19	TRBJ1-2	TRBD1	CASRRRDRYEGYTF	TGTGCCAGTAGAAGGAGGGACAGGTATGAAGGCTACACCTTC
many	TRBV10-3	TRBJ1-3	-	CAITRTQGNTIYF	TGTGCCATCACCCGGACCCAAGGCAACACCATATATTTT
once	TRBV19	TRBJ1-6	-	CASSIISVRRVDWGYNSPLHF	TGTGCCAGTAGTATAATAAGTGTTCGGCGAGTAGATTGGGGATATAATTCACCCCTCCACTTT
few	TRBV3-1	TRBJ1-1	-	CASSPGSGRDTEAFF	TGTGCCAGCAGCCCCGGGAGTGGGCGCGACACTGAAGCTTTCTTT
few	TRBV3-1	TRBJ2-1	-	CASSHPGLQFF	TGTGCCAGCAGCCACCCGGGACTCCAGTTCTTC
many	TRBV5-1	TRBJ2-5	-	CASSPMNRGTQYF	TGCGCCAGCAGCCCGATGAATCGGGGGACCCAGTACTTC
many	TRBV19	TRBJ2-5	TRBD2	CASSGGSETQYF	TGTGCCAGTAGCGGGGGGTCGGAGACCCAGTACTTC
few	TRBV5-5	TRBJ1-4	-	CASSFPESEKLFF	TGTGCCAGCAGCTTTCCGGAGTCAGAAAAACTGTTTTTT
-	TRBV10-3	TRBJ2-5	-	CAISQGTGQTQYF	TGTGCCATCAGCCAAGGGACCGGACAGACCCAGTACTTC
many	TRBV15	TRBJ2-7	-	CATSREGTGSYEQYF	TGTGCCACCAGCAGAGAGGGCACAGGCTCCTACGAGCAGTACTTC
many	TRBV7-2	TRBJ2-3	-	CASSPAESTDTQYF	TGTGCCAGCAGCCCGGCCGAAAGCACAGATACGCAGTATTTT
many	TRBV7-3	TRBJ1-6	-	CASSSSEGSPLHF	TGTGCCAGCAGCTCGTCGGAGGGTTCACCCCTCCACTTT
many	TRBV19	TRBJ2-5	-	CASSTTREPETQYF	TGTGCCAGTAGTACGACTCGGGAGCCCGAGACCCAGTACTTC
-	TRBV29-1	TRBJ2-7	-	CSVATHGAYEQYF	TGCAGCGTTGCCACCCACGGGGCCTACGAGCAGTACTTC
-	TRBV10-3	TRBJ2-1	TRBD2	CASRGSGGIYNEQFF	TGTGCCAGCAGGGGTAGCGGGGGGATCTACAATGAGCAGTTCTTC
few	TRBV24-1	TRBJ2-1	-	CATSDFPYNEQFF	TGTGCCACCAGTGATTTTCCTTACAATGAGCAGTTCTTC
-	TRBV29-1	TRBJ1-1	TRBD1	CSVQNDRGGTEAFF	TGCAGCGTGCAAAATGACAGGGGAGGTACTGAAGCTTTCTTT
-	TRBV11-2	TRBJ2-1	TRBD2	CASSLEGGGVGFGNEQFF	TGTGCCAGCAGCTTAGAAGGCGGGGGGGTGGGTTTTGGCAATGAGCAGTTCTTC
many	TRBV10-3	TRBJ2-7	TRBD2	CAISESQVAGGYEQYF	TGTGCCATCAGTGAGTCCCAGGTAGCGGGGGGCTACGAGCAGTACTTC
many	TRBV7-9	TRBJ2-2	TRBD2	CASSAGATGELFF	TGTGCCAGTTCAGCGGGGGCTACCGGGGAGCTGTTTTTT
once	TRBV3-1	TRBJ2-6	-	CASSQSSGADVLTF	TGTGCCAGCAGCCAATCGTCTGGGGCCGACGTCCTGACTTTC
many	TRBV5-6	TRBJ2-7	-	CASSLSLKRGYEQYF	TGTGCCAGCAGCTTGAGTTTGAAGAGAGGCTACGAGCAGTACTTC
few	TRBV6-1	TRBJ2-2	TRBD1	CASRGQGFGELFF	TGTGCCAGCAGGGGACAGGGGTTCGGGGAGCTGTTTTTT
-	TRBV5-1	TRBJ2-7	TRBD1	CASSFRGQVDEQYF	TGCGCCAGCAGCTTTAGGGGACAGGTAGACGAGCAGTACTTC
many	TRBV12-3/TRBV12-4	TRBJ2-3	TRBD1	CASTKDRGHSDTQYF	TGTGCCAGCACTAAGGACAGGGGGCACTCAGATACGCAGTATTTT
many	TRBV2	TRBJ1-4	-	CASSVQGTNEKLFF	TGTGCCAGCAGCGTCCAGGGAACTAATGAAAAACTGTTTTTT
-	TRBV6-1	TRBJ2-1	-	CASSPLWGSNNEQFF	TGTGCCAGCAGTCCCCTTTGGGGGTCGAACAATGAGCAGTTCTTC
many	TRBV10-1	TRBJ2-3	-	CASSGVAATDTQYF	TGCGCCAGCAGTGGTGTAGCGGCAACAGATACGCAGTATTTT
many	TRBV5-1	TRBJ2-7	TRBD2	CASKSGGASYEQYF	TGCGCCAGCAAATCCGGGGGGGCCTCGTACGAGCAGTACTTC
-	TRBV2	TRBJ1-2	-	CASSGGYDYGYTF	TGTGCCAGCAGTGGCGGCTATGACTATGGCTACACCTTC
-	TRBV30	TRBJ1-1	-	CAWKAAGNTEAFF	TGTGCCTGGAAGGCGGCAGGTAACACTGAAGCTTTCTTT
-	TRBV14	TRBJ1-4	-	CASSPTGGGAHEKLFF	TGTGCCAGCAGCCCGACCGGGGGGGGGGCTCATGAAAAACTGTTTTTT
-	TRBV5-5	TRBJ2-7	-	CASSLMWGSSYEQYF	TGTGCCAGCAGCTTGATGTGGGGGAGCTCCTACGAGCAGTACTTC
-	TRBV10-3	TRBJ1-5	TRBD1	CAISTGGQPQHF	TGTGCCATCAGCACAGGGGGCCAGCCCCAGCATTTT
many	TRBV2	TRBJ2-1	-	CASRSGVTYEQFF	TGTGCCAGCAGATCCGGGGTTACTTATGAGCAGTTCTTC
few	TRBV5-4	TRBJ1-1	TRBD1	CASTAGTGNWNTEAFF	TGTGCCAGCACCGCCGGGACAGGGAATTGGAACACTGAAGCTTTCTTT
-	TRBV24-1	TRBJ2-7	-	CASRDPGTPPEQYF	TGTGCCAGCAGGGACCCCGGGACGCCTCCCGAGCAGTACTTC
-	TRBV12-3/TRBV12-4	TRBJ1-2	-	CASRLDRIYGYTF	TGTGCCAGCAGACTCGACAGAATCTATGGCTACACCTTC
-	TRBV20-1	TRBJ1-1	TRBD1	CSAVDRGRFNTEAFF	TGCAGTGCAGTCGACAGGGGGCGTTTTAACACTGAAGCTTTCTTT
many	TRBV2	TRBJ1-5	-	CASSEGVPGQPQHF	TGTGCCAGCAGTGAAGGCGTACCCGGTCAGCCCCAGCATTTT
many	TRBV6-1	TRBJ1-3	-	CASSVGVPGNTIYF	TGTGCCAGCAGTGTAGGGGTCCCCGGAAACACCATATATTTT
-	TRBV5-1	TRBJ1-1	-	CASSSSGASLF	TGCGCCAGCAGCTCATCGGGGGCGTCTCTCTTT
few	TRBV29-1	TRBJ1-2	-	CSVGEQGSYGYTF	TGCAGCGTTGGTGAACAGGGATCCTATGGCTACACCTTC
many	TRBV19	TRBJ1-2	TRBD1	CASNLRQGANYGYTF	TGTGCCAGTAATCTCCGACAGGGCGCTAACTATGGCTACACCTTC
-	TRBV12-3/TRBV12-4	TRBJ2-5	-	CASSLNRGQETQYF	TGTGCCAGCAGTTTGAATAGGGGGCAAGAGACCCAGTACTTC
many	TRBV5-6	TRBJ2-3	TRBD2	CASSFLGTSVDTQYF	TGTGCCAGCAGCTTCCTAGGGACTAGCGTAGATACGCAGTATTTT
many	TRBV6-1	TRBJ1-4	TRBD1	CASSGGTGGEKLFF	TGTGCCAGCAGTGGTGGGACAGGGGGCGAAAAACTGTTTTTT
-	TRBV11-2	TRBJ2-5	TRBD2	CASSFSGTSRTQETQYF	TGTGCCAGCAGCTTCTCCGGGACTAGCCGTACTCAAGAGACCCAGTACTTC
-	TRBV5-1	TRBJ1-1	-	CASSFNLMNTEAFF	TGCGCCAGCAGCTTTAACCTTATGAACACTGAAGCTTTCTTT
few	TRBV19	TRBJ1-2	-	CASSIPGRNYGYTF	TGTGCCAGTAGTATTCCGGGACGGAACTATGGCTACACCTTC
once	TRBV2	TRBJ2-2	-	CASSEALGAGTGELFF	TGTGCCAGCAGTGAAGCGCTGGGGGCTGGGACCGGGGAGCTGTTTTTT
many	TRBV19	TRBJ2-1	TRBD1	CASRPTGVGNEQFF	TGTGCCAGTAGACCGACAGGGGTAGGTAATGAGCAGTTCTTC
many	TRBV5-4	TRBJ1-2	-	CASSLWGAEGYTF	TGTGCCAGCAGCTTATGGGGGGCGGAAGGCTACACCTTC